What follows are 15 T cell receptor beta chains derived from one specimen sequenced in a study of blood T cell repertoires in COVID-19. Assay: immunoSEQ multiplex PCR; the TCRdb copy retains only in-frame clones and omits some. The sample includes around 300,000 clones, 86% seen only once; the top ten take 2.1%. The sample was peripheral blood. The source of these receptors is a woman under 40 who had recovered from COVID-19.

The gene calls are TRBV7-3 and TRBJ2-7; possibly TRBD2 for D (7 bases). V dropped 5 bases and J dropped 5 bases, with 16 bases sitting between them. The CDR3 loop spans 14 amino acids. From germline, CDR1 is SGHTA and CDR2 FQGTGA. The CDR3, as DNA: TGTGCCAGCAGCCTCGCCCGGGGGGCAAACGAGCAGTACTTC. Translation: CASSLARGANEQYF.

This sequence joins TRBV19 and TRBJ2-2, with TRBD1 identical over 7 bases. Looked up from germline, CDR1 is LNHDA and CDR2 is SQIVND (reference sequence). The V and J ends lost 1 base and 2 bases, in that order; junction bases with no gene match: 13. The CDR3 is 19 amino acids. This chain's CDR3 is CASSIGKILRDRNTGELFF. The DNA of the CDR3 is TGTGCCAGTAGTATAGGTAAAATCCTCCGGGACAGAAACACCGGGGAGCTGTTTTTT.

Only one count was recorded for this clone. The chain is built from TRBV12-1 and TRBJ2-3; TRBD2, the table's D call, was not compared with the DNA. TRBV12-1 counts as a pseudogene. The CDR3 has 16 amino acids. CDR3: CASSWTSGGASRTQYF. CDR3 DNA: TGTGCCAGCAGCTGGACTAGCGGGGGGGCCTCTAGAACGCAGTATTTT.

The chain uses TRBV11-2 and TRBJ2-7; 10 bases agree with TRBD1. The germline gives CDR1 SGHAT, CDR2 FQNNGV. This CDR3 has 14 amino acids. After removal of 7 bases from V and 3 bases from J, the junction contained 6 bases not matched to a gene. CDR3 in amino acids: CASTFDRGHYEQYF. CDR3 bases: TGTGCCAGCACCTTCGACAGGGGGCACTACGAGCAGTACTTC.

The rearrangement joins TRBV3-1 (or the pseudogene TRBV3-2) to TRBJ2-1, with 11 bases lining up with TRBD2. There are 18 residues in the CDR3. The germline CDR1 and CDR2 sequences are LGHDT and YNNKEL (reference sequence). V shed 3 bases and J 8 bases; nucleotides not matched to a gene: 15. CDR3 protein: CASSHLPHRLAGYHEQFF. The CDR3 coding sequence is TGTGCCAGCAGCCATTTACCCCACAGACTAGCGGGATATCATGAGCAGTTCTTC.

The chain links TRBV7-9 to TRBJ1-6; unclear D gene. Trimming removed 6 bases from V and 7 bases from J, with 10 bases in between. Germline CDR1 reads SEHNR; CDR2 reads FQNEAQ (reference sequence). The CDR3 totals 13 residues. CDR3 amino acids: CASRSGENSPLHF. The CDR3 bases are TGTGCCAGCAGGTCCGGGGAGAATTCACCCCTCCACTTT. Drawing the rest from reference TRBV7-9 and TRBJ1-6, the complete variable domain is DTGVSQNPRHKITKRGQNVTFRCDPISEHNRLYWYRQTLGQGPEFLTYFQNEAQLEKSRLLSDRFSAERPKGSFSTLEIQRTEQGDSAMYLCASRSGENSPLHFGNGTRLTVT.

The chain has TRBV11-2 and TRBJ2-4; no reliable D call. CDR3 length equals 13 residues. CDR1 is SGHAT and CDR2 is FQNNGV in the germline V gene. V was shortened by 3 bases and J by 8 bases, with 11 bases between the two germline ends. The CDR3: CASSLGPVDIQYF. Here the CDR3 DNA reads TGTGCCAGCAGCTTGGGCCCCGTCGACATTCAGTACTTC.

A few counts support this clone. This chain links TRBV5-5 with TRBJ1-2; no reliable D call. The CDR3 spans 14 residues. Trimming pared 0 bases from V and 6 bases from J, leaving 12 bases between. Germline V gives CDR1 SGHKS, CDR2 YYEKEE (reference sequence). In DNA form, the CDR3 reads TGTGCCAGCAGCTTGGATTGGGCATCCGATGGCTACACCTTC. It is translated as CASSLDWASDGYTF.

The gene calls are TRBV29-1 and TRBJ2-2; TRBD1 might be the D (6 bases). Germline V CDR1 and CDR2: SQVTM, ANQGSEA. This CDR3 is built from 14 residues. Trimming stripped 4 bases from V and 2 bases from J, with 11 bases between. Written as DNA, the CDR3 is TGCAGCGTTGGTCGGGACACCAACACCGGGGAGCTGTTTTTT. This codes for CSVGRDTNTGELFF.

In this sample, this clone turned up a few times. This rearrangement joins TRBV6-6 to TRBJ2-7; TRBD2 matches 7 bases. Germline V gives CDR1 MNHNY, CDR2 SVGAGI (reference sequence). With V trimmed by 4 bases and J by 4 bases, 7 bases remained unmatched. The CDR3 consists of 14 residues. CDR3: CASSWSSGNYEQYF. The CDR3 DNA reads as TGTGCCAGCAGTTGGTCGAGCGGGAATTACGAGCAGTACTTC.

The table lists this clone with a count of one. This rearrangement joins TRBV10-3 to TRBJ1-1; D uncertain. Trimming took off 4 bases at V and 3 bases at J, with 9 bases between the two ends. CDR1 and CDR2 from the germline V gene are ENHRY and SYGVKD. The length of the CDR3 is 13 residues. The CDR3: CAISGSADTEAFF. The CDR3 region has the DNA TGTGCCATCAGTGGATCGGCGGACACTGAAGCTTTCTTT.

The CDR3 protein is CASSLQGQGVEKLFF. The CDR3 DNA follows: TGTGCCAGCAGCTTACAGGGACAGGGGGTTGAAAAACTGTTTTTT. This chain links TRBV7-2 with TRBJ1-4, with 11 bases identical to TRBD1. The CDR3 has 15 residues. Germline CDR1 reads SGHTA; CDR2 reads FQGNSA. The trim removed 2 bases at V and 7 bases at J, leaving 3 bases unmatched. The entire variable domain, with the rest obtained from reference TRBV7-2 and TRBJ1-4, is as follows: GAGVSQSPSNKVTEKGKDVELRCDPISGHTALYWYRQSLGQGLEFLIYFQGNSAPDKSGLPSDRFSAERTGGSVSTLTIQRTQQEDSAVYLCASSLQGQGVEKLFFGSGTQLSVL.

The chain employs TRBV19 and TRBJ2-5, with 8 bases fitting TRBD1. The CDR3 spans 15 residues. V shed 7 bases, J shed 2 bases, and the junction held 9 bases outside the gene matches. In germline, CDR1 is LNHDA, CDR2 SQIVND (reference sequence). The CDR3 nucleotides read TGTGCCAGTAACATAGGGACAGGTCCTCAAGAGACCCAGTACTTC. Its translation is CASNIGTGPQETQYF.

The chain employs TRBV7-2 and TRBJ1-3, with no clear D. There are 14 residues in the CDR3. The V end lost 1 base, the J end lost 4 bases, and 8 bases lay between the germline ends. CDR1 and CDR2 from the germline V gene are SGHTA and FQGNSA. CDR3 in amino acids: CASSLDTPGNTIYF. CDR3 bases: TGTGCCAGCAGCTTAGATACTCCGGGAAACACCATATATTTT.

The chain joins TRBV5-8 to TRBJ2-1; unclear D gene. The V gene's germline CDR1 is SGHTS and CDR2 YDEGEE. V lost 2 bases and J 8 bases, leaving 5 bases between the germline ends. The CDR3 has 11 amino acids. In DNA, the CDR3 is TGTGCCAGCAGCTTTCATGATGAGCAGTTCTTC. This sequence encodes CASSFHDEQFF.